The present T cell receptor (beta chain) was sequenced within a study of cytomegalovirus exposure and HLA in healthy donors. The wider study: Unique TCRs numbering some 77 million, obtained from HLA-typed donors, made up an early data release.

The PCR contained 60 Vbeta and 13 Jbeta primers. Per the authors' pipeline: Later, about 80 million unique TCR beta chains were counted in an analysis, and roughly 11 million of them were shared. Clones were sequenced by immunoSEQ multiplex PCR, and TCRdb holds only the in-frame ones, with some missing. V, J and clone size were drawn from that table, and D and trimming were deduced from the DNA. Altogether around 200,000 clones are present, around 89% being singletons, with the ten largest covering approximately 1%. Germline values: CDR1 LGHNA, CDR2 YNFKEQ. The CDR3 spans 14 residues. Trimming left V 3 bases short and J 4 bases short, with 12 bases between. Notes on the study in general: Excluded were some V segments that proved indistinguishable, including TRBV6-2 and TRBV6-3. The majority of TCR sequences were rare, yet some public TCRs appeared in many donors.

Points on this clone: Its antigen is not identified.

The chain has TRBV4-2 and TRBJ1-1, with a tentative D call TRBD1 (5 bases). Sequencing was carried out using PBMCs. This clonotype originated in a woman aged 18-35 years in good health and CMV-seronegative. DNA of the CDR3: TGTGCCAGCAGCCACCCTGGGGCCACCACTGAAGCTTTCTTT. Its translation is CASSHPGATTEAFF.